Listed below are T cell receptor beta chains from one sample, sequenced in a study of T cell repertoires in cytomegalovirus infection. The antigens of these receptors remain unknown. TCRdb passed the reads through MiXCR, listing each CDR3 protein once. The sample has 550,000 to 850,000 distinct CDR3 sequences, roughly a third seen once. Here the sequenced sample was cultured PBMCs, taken from culture after CMV antigen stimulation. These receptors were obtained from a human donor in good health (CMV status not recorded). Some clones in this sample may be carry-over from other donors' samples. Both conserved end residues are part of each CDR3. The D gene is left open where the match is weak. For some rows the clone size is stated as once, few or many, or as a class when expanded; others skip it.

clone size: few
J gene: TRBJ1-5
V gene: TRBV4-2
D gene: -
CDR3 DNA: TGTGCCAGCAGCCAACTCACCCGTGGGAGCAATCAGCCCCAGCATTTT
CDR3 protein: CASSQLTRGSNQPQHF

clone size: -
J gene: TRBJ2-2
V gene: TRBV4-2
D gene: -
CDR3 DNA: TGTGCCAGCAGCCAAGACCCCGGGGCAGTTTGGGCACAGGACACCGGGGAGCTGTTTTTT
CDR3 protein: CASSQDPGAVWAQDTGELFF

clone size: few
J gene: TRBJ1-6
V gene: TRBV6-6
D gene: -
CDR3 DNA: TGTGCCAGCAGTTACTCTTCTCAGGGAGATAACCGGTCACCCCTCCACTTT
CDR3 protein: CASSYSSQGDNRSPLHF

clone size: -
J gene: TRBJ2-1
V gene: TRBV28
D gene: -
CDR3 DNA: TGTGCCAGCAGTCCCTTTAGGTCGCGGAGAATTTCGTATGAGCAGTTCTTC
CDR3 protein: CASSPFRSRRISYEQFF

clone size: many
J gene: TRBJ2-7
V gene: TRBV7-2
D gene: -
CDR3 DNA: TGTGCCAGCAGCACATCCGGGGCGACCACGTACGAGCAGTACTTC
CDR3 protein: CASSTSGATTYEQYF

clone size: few
J gene: TRBJ2-7
V gene: TRBV5-1
D gene: -
CDR3 DNA: TGCGCCAGCAGCCTTCAGAAGACATTACCCTACGAGCAGTACTTC
CDR3 protein: CASSLQKTLPYEQYF

clone size: -
J gene: TRBJ2-6
V gene: TRBV7-2
D gene: -
CDR3 DNA: TGTGCCAGCAGCTTAGGACAGTCTGGGGCCAACGTCCTGACTTTC
CDR3 protein: CASSLGQSGANVLTF

clone size: few
J gene: TRBJ2-3
V gene: TRBV7-2
D gene: -
CDR3 DNA: TGTGCCAGCAGCTTTTGGACTATCTCTTCCCCGGCAGATACGCAGTATTTT
CDR3 protein: CASSFWTISSPADTQYF

clone size: -
J gene: TRBJ1-1
V gene: TRBV2
D gene: TRBD1
CDR3 DNA: TGTGCCAGCAAGGACAGGGCGACTGAAGCTTTCTTT
CDR3 protein: CASKDRATEAFF

clone size: -
J gene: TRBJ2-2
V gene: TRBV10-3
D gene: TRBD1
CDR3 DNA: TGTGCCATCAGTCGGACAGGGGGGAACACCGGGGAGCTGTTTTTT
CDR3 protein: CAISRTGGNTGELFF

clone size: few
J gene: TRBJ2-7
V gene: TRBV12-3/TRBV12-4
D gene: TRBD1
CDR3 DNA: TGTGCCAGCAGCCCGAGAGGGACAGTCGTTTTCGAGCAGTACTTC
CDR3 protein: CASSPRGTVVFEQYF

clone size: -
J gene: TRBJ1-1
V gene: TRBV6-8
D gene: -
CDR3 DNA: TGTGCCAGCAGTTATGAACTGTTCGGGGGCACTGAAGCTTTCTTT
CDR3 protein: CASSYELFGGTEAFF

clone size: few
J gene: TRBJ1-6
V gene: TRBV7-2
D gene: TRBD1
CDR3 DNA: TGTGCCAGCAGCGTCGACAGGGAGGCCTATAATTCACCCCTCCACTTT
CDR3 protein: CASSVDREAYNSPLHF

clone size: few
J gene: TRBJ2-1
V gene: TRBV7-6
D gene: TRBD2
CDR3 DNA: TGTGCCAGCAGCTTAGGGGGTAGCGGGAGATTGGATGAGCAGTTCTTC
CDR3 protein: CASSLGGSGRLDEQFF

clone size: many
J gene: TRBJ1-5
V gene: TRBV2
D gene: -
CDR3 DNA: TGTGCCAGCAGGGGGACCCGGGGATATCAGCCCCAGCATTTT
CDR3 protein: CASRGTRGYQPQHF

clone size: -
J gene: TRBJ1-3
V gene: TRBV6-2/TRBV6-3
D gene: -
CDR3 DNA: TGTGCCAGCAGTTACTATGGCTTCTCCGACTCTGGAAACACCATATATTTT
CDR3 protein: CASSYYGFSDSGNTIYF

clone size: -
J gene: TRBJ2-4
V gene: TRBV28
D gene: TRBD2
CDR3 DNA: TGTGCCAGCAGTTTATGGGGAGGGAATAGCGGGTCGGTCTTC
CDR3 protein: CASSLWGGNSGSVF

clone size: once
J gene: TRBJ2-5
V gene: TRBV5-1
D gene: -
CDR3 DNA: TGCGCCAGCAGCGCGGACGTTCGGGGGACCCAGTACTTC
CDR3 protein: CASSADVRGTQYF

clone size: many
J gene: TRBJ2-1
V gene: TRBV7-2
D gene: TRBD2
CDR3 DNA: TGTGCCAGCAGCTTAAGGCCTAGCGGTCACAATGAGCAGTTCTTC
CDR3 protein: CASSLRPSGHNEQFF

clone size: -
J gene: TRBJ2-5
V gene: TRBV10-3
D gene: -
CDR3 DNA: TGTGCCATCCTCTTTGGGACCCAAGAGACCCAGTACTTC
CDR3 protein: CAILFGTQETQYF

clone size: -
J gene: TRBJ2-7
V gene: TRBV20-1
D gene: TRBD2
CDR3 DNA: TGCAGTGCTATCCGGGGGGGGGCCTACGAGCAGTACTTC
CDR3 protein: CSAIRGGAYEQYF

clone size: -
J gene: TRBJ2-1
V gene: TRBV7-2
D gene: TRBD2
CDR3 DNA: TGTGCCAGCAGCTTCACTAGCGGGAGAATAAATGAGCAGTTCTTC
CDR3 protein: CASSFTSGRINEQFF

clone size: few
J gene: TRBJ2-1
V gene: TRBV2
D gene: -
CDR3 DNA: TGTGCCCTACGAGGGGGGGCTCAGTTCTTC
CDR3 protein: CALRGGAQFF

clone size: -
J gene: TRBJ2-3
V gene: TRBV20-1
D gene: -
CDR3 DNA: TGCAGTGCTGGGGGAGGGGGGATCCTAGCAAGGACAGATACGCAGTATTTT
CDR3 protein: CSAGGGGILARTDTQYF